A single sample gave rise to the 22 T cell receptor beta chains below, sequenced in a study of molecular identifiers for immune sequencing clone quantification. Each CDR3 protein gets one entry after TCRdb re-called the PCR reads with MiXCR. The table lists more than 550,000 distinct CDR3 sequences, 25% of them singletons. Sample: naive CD8+ T cells from blood, with Jurkat cell RNA spiked in. Subset here: FACS-sorted CD8+CD4-CCR7+CD45RA+ naive T cells. These receptors all come from a human donor in good health. Some libraries in this study had Jurkat cell RNA spiked in.

The rearrangement joins TRBV7-2 to TRBJ1-5; a possible D gene is TRBD1 (6 bases). The CDR3 is 17 residues long. Germline CDR1 and CDR2: SGHTA and FQGNSA. Trimming cost V 1 base and J 2 bases, with 15 bases left between them. The CDR3 is CASSLVPGGQGNQPQHF. The CDR3 nucleotides read TGTGCCAGCAGCTTAGTTCCCGGGGGGCAGGGCAATCAGCCCCAGCATTTT.

This clonotype was seen only a few times. V and J are TRBV7-9 and TRBJ2-7; TRBD2 aligns across 10 bases. In germline, CDR1 is SEHNR, CDR2 FQNEAQ (reference sequence). The CDR3 is 14 amino acids. Unmatched junction bases numbered 2, after V lost 3 bases and J lost 3 bases. In nucleotides, the CDR3 is TGTGCCAGCAGCTTTACTAGCGGGAACTACGAGCAGTACTTC. Its translation: CASSFTSGNYEQYF.

This clonotype was seen ten or more times. The chain has TRBV7-9 and TRBJ2-7; the D is unclear. The V end was cut by 3 bases, the J end by 3 bases, with 6 bases between. The CDR3 covers 12 residues. Germline V gene sequence: CDR1 SEHNR, CDR2 FQNEAQ (reference sequence). The CDR3 coding sequence is TGTGCCAGCAGCTTGAACAGCTACGAGCAGTACTTC. Protein product: CASSLNSYEQYF.

Of note for this clonotype: One end of the junction varies from germline; a read error may be responsible. The chain has TRBV27 and TRBJ1-5; 10 bases fit TRBD1. CDR1 and CDR2 from the germline V gene are MNHEY and SMNVEV (reference sequence). The CDR3 has 19 amino acids. The DNA of the CDR3 is TGTGCCAGCAGTCTCCCAAGGGACAGGGGCCTCTATAACAATCGGCCCCAGCATTTT. Translating gives CASSLPRDRGLYNNRPQHF.

Concerning this clonotype: A much larger clone sits a single nucleotide away, making a read error possible. The V gene is TRBV27, the J gene TRBJ2-1; D call uncertain. The CDR3 extends over 13 amino acids. The germline CDR1 and CDR2 sequences are MNHEY and SMNVEV (reference sequence). The CDR3 DNA sequence: TGTGCCGGCAGTTTAGTAGGGTCCAATGAGCAGTTCTTC. It codes for CAGSLVGSNEQFF.

This clonotype was counted a few times. The chain has TRBV7-9 and TRBJ1-1; D call uncertain. The CDR3 consists of 17 residues. V was shortened by 4 bases and J by 4 bases, with 22 bases between the two germline ends. CDR1 is SEHNR, CDR2 FQNEAQ, per germline (reference sequence). CDR3 coding DNA: TGTGCCAGCAGCTGGCCCCCCGGTAGGCAGCAAAGCACTGAAGCTTTCTTT. Translation gives CASSWPPGRQQSTEAFF. Supplemented by reference TRBV7-9 and TRBJ1-1, the full variable domain reads DTGVSQNPRHKITKRGQNVTFRCDPISEHNRLYWYRQTLGQGPEFLTYFQNEAQLEKSRLLSDRFSAERPKGSFSTLEIQRTEQGDSAMYLCASSWPPGRQQSTEAFFGQGTRLTVV.

Notes on this clonotype: A much larger clonotype is one base distant, so this may be a read error. V and J are TRBV20-1 and TRBJ2-5, with 14 bases aligning to TRBD2. Germline lookup yields CDR1 DFQATT and CDR2 SNEGSKA (reference sequence). The CDR3 is 15 residues long. As DNA, the CDR3 is TGCGGTGCAAGGGGACTAGCGGGGGTCCAAGAGACCCAGTACTTC. It yields the protein CGARGLAGVQETQYF.

The genes are TRBV20-1 and TRBJ2-1, with a possible D match to TRBD2 (6 bases). Germline V lookup: CDR1 DFQATT, CDR2 SNEGSKA (reference sequence). The CDR3 has 15 amino acids. The V end was cut by 6 bases, the J end by 0 bases, with 15 bases between. CDR3 region: CSAVTSHGSYNEQFF. In nucleotides, the CDR3 is TGCAGTGCGGTGACTAGTCACGGCTCCTACAATGAGCAGTTCTTC.

Only a few counts were recorded for this clonotype. The CDR3 region is CASTSGRQYEQYF. CDR3 DNA: TGTGCCAGCACCTCGGGGCGCCAATACGAGCAGTACTTC. The V call is TRBV6-2 or TRBV6-3, the J call TRBJ2-7; D possibly matches TRBD1 or TRBD2 (5 bases each). CDR1 is MNHEY and CDR2 is SVGEGT in the germline V gene. With 7 bases removed from V and 4 bases from J, the gap between germline ends came to 14 bases. The CDR3 is 13 residues long.

With regard to this clonotype: A single base separates this from a much larger clone, so it may be a read error. V is TRBV7-9 and J is TRBJ2-3, with 11 bases that match TRBD2. Germline V gene sequence: CDR1 SEHNR, CDR2 FQNEAQ (reference sequence). CDR3 size: 19 residues. CDR3 sequence reads: CASSPRASGGPLLTNTQYF. The CDR3 DNA follows: TGTGCCAGCAGCCCTCGGGCTAGCGGGGGGCCACTACTCACAAATACGCAGTATTTT.

This clonotype was detected a few times. V gene TRBV7-9 combines with J gene TRBJ2-1; no clear D gene. This CDR3 has 15 residues. Between the trimmed V and J ends, which lost 5 bases and 5 bases, there was a span of 16 bases. Germline CDR1 reads SEHNR; CDR2 reads FQNEAQ (reference sequence). The CDR3: CASSPTESIHNEQFF. The CDR3 DNA follows: TGTGCCAGCAGCCCGACCGAGAGCATACACAATGAGCAGTTCTTC.

This clonotype was seen a handful of times. V usage is TRBV6-9 and J usage is TRBJ2-1; D possibly corresponds to TRBD2 (6 bases). The CDR3 totals 12 residues. The germline V gene encodes CDR1 MNHGY and CDR2 SVAAGI. V was clipped by 8 bases and J by 7 bases, with 12 bases between them. CDR3 region: CASGRRGNEQFF. In DNA, the CDR3 is TGTGCCAGCGGGAGACGGGGGAATGAGCAGTTCTTC.

This clonotype was found many times. V and J are TRBV24-1 and TRBJ2-1, with 7 bases aligning to TRBD1. This CDR3 has 16 residues. The J segment lost 8 bases and the V segment lost 2 bases, leaving 11 bases of the junction unmatched. Germline-derived CDR1 and CDR2 are KGHDR and SFDVKD. CDR3 in amino acids: CATSDSRPGQAYEQFF. The CDR3 bases are TGTGCCACCAGTGATTCTCGTCCAGGACAGGCCTATGAGCAGTTCTTC.

V gene TRBV4-1 combines with J gene TRBJ2-7; a possible D gene is TRBD2 (5 bases). The CDR3 contains 15 residues. The V gene's germline CDR1 is MGHRA and CDR2 YSYEKL. Trimming pared 3 bases from V and 0 bases from J, leaving 12 bases between. The CDR3 loop reads CASSHKDSPSYEQYF. CDR3 DNA sequence: TGCGCCAGCAGCCACAAGGACTCACCCTCCTACGAGCAGTACTTC.

The genes are TRBV11-2 and TRBJ1-1; 9 nucleotides agree with TRBD1. From germline, CDR1 is SGHAT and CDR2 FQNNGV. J lost 5 bases, V lost 3 bases, and 7 bases had no gene match. This CDR3 is built from 15 residues. The CDR3: CASSFPGQGKTEAFF. The CDR3 DNA reads TGTGCCAGCAGCTTCCCCGGACAGGGGAAGACTGAAGCTTTCTTT.

There are many counts of this clonotype. This sequence joins TRBV4-1 and TRBJ1-2; a possible D gene is TRBD1 (6 bases). Per germline, CDR1 MGHRA and CDR2 YSYEKL. V shed 3 bases and J shed 3 bases, with 11 bases lying between them. The CDR3 covers 14 residues. In DNA, the CDR3 is TGCGCCAGCAGCCAGGACAGTAGATACTATGGCTACACCTTC. Translating gives CASSQDSRYYGYTF.

Many counts were recorded for this clonotype. This chain uses TRBV24-1 with TRBJ2-1, with TRBD2 matching 11 bases. Germline CDR1 reads KGHDR; CDR2 reads SFDVKD. The trim removed 1 base at V and 8 bases at J, leaving 3 bases unmatched. The CDR3 spans 15 residues. In nucleotides, the CDR3 is TGTGCCACCAGTGATTTAACTAGCGGGAGCGATGAGCAGTTCTTC. This encodes CATSDLTSGSDEQFF.

This clonotype was picked up a small number of times. The rearrangement uses TRBV5-3 and TRBJ2-7, with D uncertain. TRBV5-3 is placed among ORFs of uncertain function. Trimming took off 9 bases at V and 6 bases at J, with 16 bases between the two ends. This CDR3 has 12 amino acids. The CDR3 sequence is CATSWSSGEQYF. The CDR3 region has the DNA TGTGCCACCAGCTGGAGTTCGGGCGAGCAGTACTTC.

This clonotype was picked up one time. The chain combines TRBV27 with TRBJ2-3; 9 bases are shared with TRBD2. J lost 3 bases, V lost 4 bases, and 8 bases had no gene match. Germline V lookup: CDR1 MNHEY, CDR2 SMNVEV (reference sequence). The CDR3 length is 16 residues. The CDR3 nucleotides are TGTGCCAGCAGTTATTTAGCGGGGGTTGGGACAGATACGCAGTATTTT. This encodes CASSYLAGVGTDTQYF.

A remark on this clonotype: A much larger clonotype is one base distant, so this may be a read error. The chain uses TRBV13 and TRBJ2-3; 12 nucleotides align to TRBD1. With 11 bases clipped from V and 4 bases from J, the junction kept 10 bases outside the gene matches. CDR1 and CDR2 (germline): PRHDT, FYEKMQ (reference sequence). This CDR3 has 15 residues. CDR3 loop: CAGNPGTGGADTQYF. In nucleotides, the CDR3 is TGTGCCGGCAATCCCGGGACAGGGGGCGCAGATACGCAGTATTTT.

The sample holds many counts of this clonotype. The genes are TRBV6-5 and TRBJ2-1; D is perhaps TRBD1 or TRBD2 (5 bases each). Trimming pared 8 bases from V and 8 bases from J, leaving 13 bases between. This CDR3 region has 12 residues. CDR1 is MNHEY, CDR2 SVGAGI, per germline. CDR3 amino acids: CASGDGAHEQFF. In DNA, the CDR3 is TGTGCCAGCGGGGACGGGGCCCATGAGCAGTTCTTC.

Comments on this clonotype: This sequence may be a read error, since a much larger clone differs from it by one base. The gene calls are TRBV27 and TRBJ2-1; the match to TRBD1 covers 10 bases. The germline CDR1 and CDR2 sequences are MNHEY and SMNVEV (reference sequence). V dropped 7 bases and J dropped 5; count of bases not matched to a gene: 8. This CDR3 region has 15 residues. The CDR3 DNA follows: TGTGCCAGCAACGGACAGGGGGGGTCCCACAATGAGCAGTTCTTC. This sequence encodes CASNGQGGSHNEQFF.